This is a list of T cell receptor beta chains from one sample in a study of cytomegalovirus exposure and HLA in healthy donors. Libraries were prepared by immunoSEQ multiplex PCR; TCRdb keeps only in-frame clonotypes and omits some of them. The sample consists of 200,000 to 250,000 clones, under 70% of them appearing once. Material for sequencing was PBMCs. These receptors all stem from a man aged 40-50 years in good health and CMV-seropositive. Each CDR3 is given with its conserved first and last residue. D genes are given only for firm matches. Size values are once, few and many counts, or a class for expanded clones, and some rows have none.

d_call	clone_size	v_call	cdr3_length	j_call	cdr3_aa	cdr3_nt
TRBD1	few	TRBV15	16	TRBJ2-7	CATSDFSGQGSREQYF	TGTGCCACCAGCGATTTTTCGGGACAGGGGTCCCGCGAGCAGTACTTC
-	-	TRBV6-1	13	TRBJ2-7	CAGSSRGPYEQYF	TGTGCCGGTAGCAGCAGGGGTCCCTACGAGCAGTACTTC
TRBD1	-	TRBV2	14	TRBJ2-5	CASRDRGIQETQYF	TGTGCCAGCCGGGACAGGGGGATTCAAGAGACCCAGTACTTC
-	-	TRBV11-2	17	TRBJ2-6	CASSPTGPGWGANVLTF	TGTGCCAGCAGCCCGACAGGACCTGGGTGGGGGGCCAACGTCCTGACTTTC
-	-	TRBV4-3	20	TRBJ2-1	CASSQEVGQRVGMTHNEQFF	TGCGCCAGCAGCCAAGAGGTGGGACAGCGGGTTGGAATGACACACAATGAGCAGTTCTTC
TRBD1	-	TRBV5-8	15	TRBJ2-3	CASSARGQSSDTQYF	TGTGCCAGCAGCGCCAGGGGGCAGTCATCAGATACGCAGTATTTT
TRBD1	-	TRBV27	18	TRBJ2-7	CASSLYPLGQIIPYEQYF	TGTGCCAGCAGTTTATATCCCTTGGGACAGATCATCCCCTACGAGCAGTACTTC
TRBD2	few	TRBV6-5	15	TRBJ2-6	CASSQTSTGANVLTF	TGTGCCAGCAGCCAGACTAGCACCGGGGCCAACGTCCTGACTTTC
TRBD1	few	TRBV18	14	TRBJ1-5	CASSPQGGGQPQHF	TGTGCCAGCTCACCCCAGGGGGGCGGTCAGCCCCAGCATTTT
TRBD1	-	TRBV10-2	17	TRBJ1-2	CASSERQGAPHHRGYTF	TGCGCCAGCAGTGAGAGGCAGGGGGCTCCTCATCACCGGGGCTACACCTTC
TRBD1	few	TRBV2	17	TRBJ2-1	CASSEPRTGPRGNEQFF	TGTGCCAGCAGTGAACCTCGGACAGGGCCTAGGGGCAATGAGCAGTTCTTC
TRBD1	-	TRBV6-1	14	TRBJ2-7	CASSESGQGNEQYF	TGTGCCAGCAGTGAGTCGGGACAGGGTAACGAGCAGTACTTC
TRBD1	-	TRBV7-2	13	TRBJ2-7	CASSRDRGYEQYF	TGTGCCAGCAGCCGGGACAGGGGCTACGAGCAGTACTTC
-	few	TRBV7-6	13	TRBJ1-1	CASSLASITEAFF	TGTGCCAGCAGCTTAGCGAGTATTACTGAAGCTTTCTTT
-	-	TRBV5-4	12	TRBJ1-1	CASSQTGREAFF	TGTGCCAGCAGCCAGACAGGTCGTGAAGCTTTCTTT
-	-	TRBV5-1	13	TRBJ2-2	CASRGGNTGELFF	TGCGCCAGCAGGGGGGGAAACACCGGGGAGCTGTTTTTT
-	-	TRBV4-2	17	TRBJ1-3	CASSPIGGVGGRNTIYF	TGTGCCAGCAGCCCAATCGGGGGTGTGGGGGGAAGAAACACCATATATTTT
-	-	TRBV11-3	16	TRBJ2-3	CASSSSTGDSRNTQYF	TGTGCCAGCAGCTCTTCAACGGGGGACTCCAGGAATACGCAGTATTTT
-	few	TRBV19	16	TRBJ1-4	CASPGTYNATNEKLFF	TGTGCCAGTCCAGGCACGTATAATGCAACTAATGAAAAACTGTTTTTT
TRBD2	few	TRBV7-2	18	TRBJ2-3	CASSLNPSGGRGTDTQYF	TGTGCCAGCAGCTTAAATCCTAGCGGGGGGCGGGGAACAGATACGCAGTATTTT
-	-	TRBV29-1	12	TRBJ1-2	CSVSRSQGGYTF	TGCAGCGTTTCGCGGAGTCAGGGGGGCTACACCTTC
TRBD1	few	TRBV5-1	19	TRBJ2-6	CASSSRWTGISSGANVLTF	TGCGCCAGCAGCTCCCGCTGGACAGGGATCAGCTCTGGGGCCAACGTCCTGACTTTC
-	-	TRBV19	13	TRBJ1-2	CASRGRGGDGYTF	TGTGCCAGTAGGGGTCGGGGTGGCGATGGCTACACCTTC
-	-	TRBV6-5	13	TRBJ1-4	CASTGRLSEKLFF	TGTGCCAGCACGGGGAGGTTATCTGAAAAACTGTTTTTT
-	-	TRBV4-1	14	TRBJ2-7	CASSQDFSSYEQYF	TGCGCCAGCAGCCAAGATTTCAGCTCCTACGAGCAGTACTTC
TRBD1	-	TRBV5-6	16	TRBJ1-1	CASSSWLRGTHTEAFF	TGTGCCAGCAGCTCTTGGCTCAGGGGGACACACACTGAAGCTTTCTTT
TRBD1	-	TRBV20-1	11	TRBJ1-2	CSADREDGYTF	TGCAGCGCCGACAGGGAGGACGGCTACACCTTC
-	-	TRBV4-1	16	TRBJ1-2	CASSQEEAGPSYGYTF	TGCGCCAGCAGCCAAGAGGAGGCGGGGCCCTCGTATGGCTACACCTTC
TRBD2	-	TRBV19	18	TRBJ2-3	CASSSLAGGGPSTDTQYF	TGTGCCAGTAGTAGCCTAGCGGGGGGTGGTCCCTCCACAGATACGCAGTATTTT
TRBD2	-	TRBV19	15	TRBJ2-1	CASSPGLAEANEQFF	TGTGCCAGTAGTCCGGGACTAGCGGAGGCCAATGAGCAGTTCTTC
-	few	TRBV11-3	14	TRBJ1-1	CASSSGLGNTEAFF	TGTGCCAGCAGCTCGGGGTTGGGGAACACTGAAGCTTTCTTT
-	once	TRBV4-2	13	TRBJ2-4	CASSQDWEDIQYF	TGTGCCAGCAGCCAAGATTGGGAGGACATTCAGTACTTC
TRBD2	-	TRBV6-1	13	TRBJ2-3	CASTGTRTDTQYF	TGTGCCAGTACCGGGACTAGAACAGATACGCAGTATTTT